This section outlines one T cell receptor (beta chain) sequence together with its context. This CDR3 comprises 15 residues. Per germline, CDR1 SGHNT and CDR2 YENEEA. After removal of 4 bases from V and 5 bases from J, the junction contained 8 bases not matched to a gene. The sample belongs to a study of blood T cell repertoires in COVID-19. Study background: The study drew acute and convalescent COVID-19 samples from the United States, Italy and Spain.

Sequencing used immunoSEQ multiplex PCR; TCRdb keeps in-frame clones, though not all of them. This repertoire shows roughly 250,000 clones, roughly nine tenths found once; its top ten account for approximately 12%. Seattle patients were enrolled while actively infected and followed longitudinally. The receptor comes from a woman aged 25-40 years with COVID-19, enrolled during active disease. The V gene is TRBV11-3, the J gene TRBJ2-3, with 8 bases aligning to TRBD2. The material sequenced was peripheral blood. CDR3 sequence: CASSSPAGGVDTQYF. CDR3 DNA sequence: TGTGCCAGCAGCTCGCCGGCGGGGGGCGTAGATACGCAGTATTTT.